Shown below are 21 T cell receptor beta chains from a single sample sequenced in a study of blood T cells in healthy people across ages (dated by TCRdb to the mid-2010s). The library was made by 5' RACE. Reads for this sample came from an Illumina HiSeq 2500. A second PCR of roughly 7 to 11 cycles was performed with a sample-barcoded 5' primer and a J-beta primer mix. TCRdb trimmed the raw reads at Q25, called clones with MiXCR and kept productive beta chains. Each entry merges the rows of one CDR3 protein and shows their most common DNA and genes. The sample table records 1,500,000 or so distinct CDR3 sequences; approximately 63% of these occur just once. 5.5% to 8% of the sample comes from the top ten. Sequences were obtained from blood. All receptors derive from a man in his late teens or twenties in good health.

In nucleotides, the CDR3 is TGCAGCGTTAAGAGGGGGCGAAGCACAGATACGCAGTATTTT. This sequence encodes CSVKRGRSTDTQYF. This chain joins TRBV29-1 and TRBJ2-3; 7 bases agree with TRBD1. This CDR3 comprises 14 residues. Losses at the gene ends were 5 bases for V and 0 bases for J; bases not matched to a gene: 5. In germline, CDR1 is SQVTM, CDR2 ANQGSEA.

The gene calls are TRBV18 and TRBJ2-1; perhaps TRBD1 as D (5 bases). CDR3 length: 15 residues. Germline CDR1 KGHSH, CDR2 LQKENI. V was clipped by 6 bases and J by 2 bases, with 14 bases between them. CDR3 loop: CASSPQTAPYNEQFF. DNA for the CDR3: TGTGCCAGCTCCCCTCAGACAGCTCCCTACAATGAGCAGTTCTTC.

This clonotype was observed a few times. The chain joins TRBV28 to TRBJ1-2; a weak D match, TRBD1 (5 bases). CDR3 size: 14 residues. Germline V gene data show CDR1 as MDHEN and CDR2 as SYDVKM. V was shortened by 3 bases and J by 2 bases, with 10 bases between the two germline ends. DNA of the CDR3: TGTGCCAGCAGTTTTCAGGGAACCAACTATGGCTACACCTTC. Translating gives CASSFQGTNYGYTF.

The gene calls are TRBV20-1 and TRBJ1-5; D unclear. The CDR3 spans 16 residues. The V gene's germline CDR1 is DFQATT and CDR2 SNEGSKA (reference sequence). The V end lost 3 bases, the J end lost 3 bases, and 18 bases lay between the germline ends. CDR3 in amino acids: CSASTELPRFNQPQHF. The CDR3 DNA follows: TGCAGTGCTAGCACGGAGTTACCCCGTTTCAATCAGCCCCAGCATTTT.

CDR3 in amino acids: CASSQMGGAGTEAFF. The DNA for the CDR3 is TGTGCCAGCAGCCAGATGGGGGGCGCGGGCACTGAAGCTTTCTTT. The V and J genes are TRBV3-1 and TRBJ1-1, with D possibly matching TRBD1 (6 bases). The CDR3 length is 15 residues. Trimming cost V 3 bases and J 4 bases, with 15 bases left between them. Germline CDR1 is LGHDT and CDR2 is YNNKEL (reference sequence).

V gene TRBV6-5 combines with J gene TRBJ2-5, with 9 bases aligning to TRBD1. CDR1 and CDR2 (germline): MNHEY, SVGAGI. The CDR3 extends over 17 amino acids. V lost 2 bases and J lost 2; bases outside the gene matches: 9. This CDR3 is CASSYGGGTGWQETQYF. CDR3 DNA: TGTGCCAGCAGTTACGGGGGGGGGACAGGGTGGCAAGAGACCCAGTACTTC.

The rearrangement links TRBV12-3 or TRBV12-4 to TRBJ2-5; 11 nucleotides align to TRBD2. J gave up 1 base and V 5 bases, and 6 bases lay outside the gene matches. The CDR3 contains 16 residues. The CDR3 loop is CASSILAGVFQETQYF. CDR3 coding DNA: TGTGCCAGCAGTATACTAGCGGGAGTGTTCCAAGAGACCCAGTACTTC.

The chain is built from TRBV12-3 or TRBV12-4 and TRBJ2-5, with 8 bases aligning to TRBD2. Losses at the gene ends were 1 base for V and 0 bases for J; bases not matched to a gene: 7. The CDR3 contains 17 residues. This CDR3 reads CASSLGLAGLYQETQYF. CDR3 in DNA: TGTGCCAGCAGTTTAGGTTTAGCGGGGTTGTACCAAGAGACCCAGTACTTC.

The rearrangement uses TRBV12-3 or TRBV12-4 and TRBJ2-4, with D perhaps matching TRBD1 (6 bases). Trimming took 2 bases from V and 0 from J, leaving 17 bases between them. The CDR3 has 18 amino acids. CDR3 residues: CASSLLGMGRGAKNIQYF. The CDR3 DNA reads TGTGCCAGCAGTTTATTGGGAATGGGCAGGGGAGCCAAAAACATTCAGTACTTC.

CDR3 protein: CASSHPGTVTDTQYF. CDR3 DNA sequence: TGTGCCAGCAGCCATCCCGGGACAGTCACAGATACGCAGTATTTT. V gene TRBV7-9 combines with J gene TRBJ2-3; 7 bases are shared with TRBD1. Germline V CDR1 and CDR2: SEHNR, FQNEAQ (reference sequence). This CDR3 comprises 15 residues. The junction had 7 bases not matched to a gene; V was cut back by 5 bases and J by 2 bases. The full variable domain, in which reference TRBV7-9 and TRBJ2-3 provide the parts outside the CDR3, is DTGVSQNPRHKITKRGQNVTFRCDPISEHNRLYWYRQTLGQGPEFLTYFQNEAQLEKSRLLSDRFSAERPKGSFSTLEIQRTEQGDSAMYLCASSHPGTVTDTQYFGPGTRLTVL.

The chain employs TRBV11-2 and TRBJ2-4; a possible D gene is TRBD2 (6 bases). Germline assignment: CDR1 SGHAT and CDR2 FQNNGV. CDR3 length: 14 residues. The V gene lost 6 bases and the J gene lost 0 bases, with 9 bases spanning the gap. CDR3 nucleotide sequence: TGTGCCAGCAGTAACGGGGGAGCCAAAAACATTCAGTACTTC. Amino acid sequence: CASSNGGAKNIQYF.

This clonotype was detected only once. The chain joins TRBV20-1 to TRBJ1-2; D not resolved. Trimming pared 6 bases from V and 8 bases from J, leaving 19 bases between. CDR1 DFQATT and CDR2 SNEGSKA come from the germline V gene (reference sequence). There are 13 residues in the CDR3. CDR3 DNA: TGCAGTGCCGTGAGACCCTCCGAGGGAGGCTACACCTTC. Translating it yields CSAVRPSEGGYTF.

This chain joins TRBV20-1 and TRBJ2-3; tentative D call: TRBD2 (6 bases). The V gene lost 0 bases and the J gene lost 5 bases, with 18 bases spanning the gap. This CDR3 spans 16 amino acids. Germline V gives CDR1 DFQATT, CDR2 SNEGSKA (reference sequence). CDR3 DNA: TGCAGTGCTAGAGATCGGACTAAGCCTAACCTAGATACGCAGTATTTT. Encoded protein: CSARDRTKPNLDTQYF.

This clonotype was observed a few times. The germline gene is not matched at one end of the junction; a read error may be the cause. V is TRBV7-2 and J is TRBJ1-5; the D is unclear. The CDR3 totals 17 residues. Germline CDR1 SGHTA, CDR2 FQGNSA. The CDR3, as DNA: TGTGCCAGCAGTTTAGATGGCAACCCGTATAGCAATCAGCCCCAGCATTTT. Encoded protein: CASSLDGNPYSNQPQHF.

The J gene is TRBJ1-1, the V gene TRBV29-1; D is uncertain. The germline V gene encodes CDR1 SQVTM and CDR2 ANQGSEA. Trimming pared 1 base from V and 1 base from J, leaving 4 bases between. This CDR3 has 12 amino acids. The CDR3 DNA reads TGCAGCGTTGAAGTCAGGAACACTGAAGCTTTCTTT. This gives the protein CSVEVRNTEAFF.

The chain has TRBV13 and TRBJ2-3; 7 positions match TRBD2. The CDR3 covers 16 residues. Germline CDR1 and CDR2: PRHDT and FYEKMQ (reference sequence). V shed 5 bases, J shed 4 bases, and the junction held 12 bases outside the gene matches. The CDR3 DNA reads TGTGCCAGCAGCCGGATCAGCGGGATGGTGCCAGATACGCAGTATTTT. It translates to CASSRISGMVPDTQYF.

V gene TRBV12-3 or TRBV12-4 combines with J gene TRBJ1-4, with no clear D. V lost 2 bases and J lost 0, with 7 bases in between. The CDR3 is 15 residues long. For the CDR3, the DNA is TGTGCCAGCAGTTTATCGCTAGCAACTAATGAAAAACTGTTTTTT. Translation: CASSLSLATNEKLFF.

CDR3 coding DNA: TGTGCCAGCACCCCGGACAGTAGCTCCTACAATGAGCAGTTCTTC. Protein: CASTPDSSSYNEQFF. The V call is TRBV6-1, the J call TRBJ2-1; D might be TRBD1 (6 bases). With 7 bases removed from V and 0 bases from J, the gap between germline ends came to 13 bases. The length of the CDR3 is 15 residues. Germline loops: CDR1 MNHNS, CDR2 SASEGT.

The chain combines TRBV7-2 with TRBJ1-2; D possibly corresponds to TRBD1 (5 bases). CDR1 is SGHTA and CDR2 is FQGNSA in the germline V gene. V gave up 2 bases and J gave up 6 bases, with 13 bases separating them. The CDR3 runs to 14 residues. CDR3 loop: CASSLIRGRDGYTF. CDR3 nucleotide sequence: TGTGCCAGCAGCTTAATCCGGGGGAGGGATGGCTACACCTTC.

This clonotype was picked up many times. The rearrangement joins TRBV2 to TRBJ1-6; D is unresolved. Per the germline V gene, CDR1 is SNHLY and CDR2 is FYNNEI. This CDR3 is 13 amino acids long. The ends were cut back, 3 bases at V and 10 bases at J, with 10 bases in the middle. The chain's CDR3 is CASSEGNNSPLHF. In nucleotides, the CDR3 is TGTGCCAGCAGTGAGGGAAACAACTCACCCCTCCACTTT.

This chain links TRBV11-2 with TRBJ2-3; D is undetermined. The V end lost 6 bases, the J end lost 5 bases, and 15 bases lay between the germline ends. The CDR3 runs to 14 residues. Germline V gene data show CDR1 as SGHAT and CDR2 as FQNNGV. In DNA, the CDR3 is TGTGCCAGCAGTATGCTAGGGATAAGAGATACGCAGTATTTT. This codes for CASSMLGIRDTQYF.